Following are 13 T cell receptor beta chains from one sample sequenced in a study of shared clonotypes between healthy human individuals (dated by TCRdb to the early 2020s). Libraries were built with the immunoSEQ multiplex PCR assay. TCRdb's version of the immuneACCESS table is confined to in-frame rearrangements and falls short of the full clone set. An unresolved V gene accounts for under half of the shortfall where checked; the remainder is of unknown origin. A total of millions of clones appear in this sample, around nine tenths of them only once. Of the sample, over 0.12% falls within the top ten clones. The sample was naive CD4+ T cells sorted from blood. The sample's cell subset or site, from its label and the paper: CD45RA+ positively selected. The receptor source for this set is a man aged 18 to 29 in good health.

Of note for this clone: Within the sample, other DNA sequences also encode this same CDR3. The genes are TRBV5-1 and TRBJ2-3; 10 bases line up with TRBD1. The length of the CDR3 is 15 residues. In germline, CDR1 is SGHRS, CDR2 YFSETQ. Trimming took 4 bases from V and 3 from J; bases not matched to a gene: 5. The DNA for the CDR3 is TGCGCCAGCAGCCCGGGGACAGGGGATACAGATACGCAGTATTTT. This encodes CASSPGTGDTDTQYF.

The V gene is TRBV7-6, the J gene TRBJ2-3; D perhaps matches TRBD2 (5 bases). Trimming cost V 2 bases and J 0 bases, with 12 bases left between them. There are 16 residues in the CDR3. Germline CDR1 is SGHVS and CDR2 is FNYEAQ. CDR3: CASSLFTRASTDTQYF. DNA for the CDR3: TGTGCCAGCAGCTTATTCACTAGGGCTAGCACAGATACGCAGTATTTT.

This chain joins TRBV21-1 and TRBJ2-7; the table calls TRBD2, which could not be checked here. TRBV21-1 is labeled a pseudogene. This CDR3 is built from 19 residues. The CDR3 sequence is CASSKSQGRSGGPTYEQYF. In nucleotides, the CDR3 is TGTGCCAGCAGCAAGTCCCAGGGGAGGAGCGGGGGCCCCACCTACGAGCAGTACTTC.

This clone was observed once. This CDR3 is CASSSRGRINSPLHF. For the CDR3, the DNA is TGTGCCAGCAGCTCGCGGGGACGGATTAATTCACCCCTCCACTTT. The V call is TRBV7-2, the J call TRBJ1-6; D may be TRBD1 (5 bases). This CDR3 spans 15 amino acids. The germline gives CDR1 SGHTA, CDR2 FQGNSA. Trimming removed 4 bases at V and 6 bases at J, with 13 bases between.

The chain links TRBV30 to TRBJ2-7; D is perhaps TRBD1 or TRBD2 (5 bases each). V lost 5 bases and J lost 7, with 18 bases in between. The CDR3 has 13 residues. CDR1 is GTSNPN and CDR2 is SVGIG in the germline V gene (reference sequence). The DNA for the CDR3 is TGTGCCTGGGGGAAGGGTAGGGGAGAGGAGCAGTACTTC. The encoded protein is CAWGKGRGEEQYF.

J is TRBJ1-5 and V is TRBV27; tentatively, D is TRBD1 (6 bases). The germline gives CDR1 MNHEY, CDR2 SMNVEV (reference sequence). V shed 6 bases and J shed 1 base, with 13 bases lying between them. This CDR3 contains 15 residues. The CDR3 here is CASSPTGLSNQPQHF. In DNA, the CDR3 is TGTGCCAGCAGCCCAACAGGGCTCAGCAATCAGCCCCAGCATTTT.

The J gene is TRBJ2-1, the V gene TRBV5-4; weak D call: TRBD1 (5 bases). This CDR3 region has 15 residues. The V end lost 5 bases, the J end lost 5 bases, and 17 bases lay between the germline ends. CDR1 is SGHNT, CDR2 YYREEE, per germline (reference sequence). The CDR3 bases are TGTGCCAGCAGGTCCCCGGACAAGCATAACAATGAGCAGTTCTTC. Translation gives CASRSPDKHNNEQFF. The full variable domain, completed using reference TRBV5-4 and TRBJ2-1, is ETGVTQSPTHLIKTRGQQVTLRCSSQSGHNTVSWYQQALGQGPQFIFQYYREEENGRGNFPPRFSGLQFPNYSSELNVNALELDDSALYLCASRSPDKHNNEQFFGPGTRLTVL.

The genes are TRBV7-3 and TRBJ2-5; D unresolved. The CDR3 has 19 amino acids. V was clipped by 1 base and J by 2 bases, with 23 bases between them. CDR1 is SGHTA, CDR2 FQGTGA, per germline. The CDR3 sequence: CASSLIVVSSPGYQETQYF. Written as DNA, the CDR3 is TGTGCCAGCAGCTTAATCGTTGTAAGCAGTCCGGGTTATCAAGAGACCCAGTACTTC.

The chain employs TRBV4-1 and TRBJ1-1; weak D call: TRBD1 (6 bases). Per the germline V gene, CDR1 is MGHRA and CDR2 is YSYEKL. The CDR3 extends over 16 amino acids. Between the trimmed V and J ends, which lost 2 bases and 6 bases, there was a span of 19 bases. CDR3 bases: TGCGCCAGCAGCCAAATAGGGCTCGCGGGGGGGCCTGAAGCTTTCTTT. This gives the protein CASSQIGLAGGPEAFF.

V and J are TRBV9 and TRBJ2-1; 7 bases are shared with TRBD1. CDR1 and CDR2 from the germline V gene are SGDLS and YYNGEE. V shed 6 bases and J 3 bases; nucleotides not matched to a gene: 6. The CDR3 is 14 amino acids. The CDR3 DNA reads TGTGCCAGCAACCGGGACAGTTACTACAATGAGCAGTTCTTC. Protein product: CASNRDSYYNEQFF.

The chain is built from TRBV5-1 and TRBJ1-1, with D uncertain. Germline loops: CDR1 SGHRS, CDR2 YFSETQ. This CDR3 has 14 residues. Trimming removed 1 base from V and 2 bases from J, with 9 bases in between. CDR3 in DNA: TGCGCCAGCAGCTTGTTCTCAATCAACACTGAAGCTTTCTTT. Its protein is CASSLFSINTEAFF.

The chain is built from TRBV28 and TRBJ1-2; tentatively, D is TRBD1 (5 bases). The CDR3 runs to 17 residues. Germline CDR1 and CDR2: MDHEN and SYDVKM. V lost 7 bases, J lost 0 bases, and 21 bases lay in between. CDR3 sequence reads: CASTSLGLGFTNYGYTF. The DNA of the CDR3 is TGTGCCAGCACCAGTTTGGGGCTGGGATTTACTAACTATGGCTACACCTTC.

This clone was seen a handful of times. The J gene is TRBJ2-7, the V gene TRBV21-1; TRBD2 is taken as the D call from the table, unchecked against the DNA. TRBV21-1 is given as a pseudogene. The CDR3 is made up of 15 amino acids. The CDR3 coding sequence is TGTGCCAGCAGCTTCCGCCGGAGCTTCTTCTACGAGCAGTACTTC. It codes for CASSFRRSFFYEQYF.